The 12 T cell receptor beta chains in this list originate from one sample, sequenced in a study of T cell changes during pregnancy in multiple sclerosis. Method: immunoSEQ multiplex PCR; TCRdb's copy keeps in-frame clones and lacks some. Here the sample spans 20,000 to 25,000 clones, 86% being singletons. This specimen was CD8+ T cells from peripheral blood mononuclear cells, taken in the first trimester of pregnancy. The receptor source for this set is a female donor in good health, enrolled as a control in a pregnancy study.

This clone rates as medium-sized. J is TRBJ1-2 and V is TRBV6-1; D may be TRBD1 (5 bases). The ends were cut back, 1 base at V and 5 bases at J, with 14 bases in the middle. The CDR3 consists of 15 residues. Germline V CDR1 and CDR2: MNHNS, SASEGT. This chain's CDR3 is CASSEEEGAPYGYTF. The CDR3 coding sequence is TGTGCCAGCAGTGAAGAGGAAGGGGCCCCGTATGGCTACACCTTC.

The J gene is TRBJ2-1, the V gene TRBV27, with 12 bases that match TRBD1. Germline V gene sequence: CDR1 MNHEY, CDR2 SMNVEV (reference sequence). The junction had 5 bases not matched to a gene; V was cut back by 2 bases and J by 12 bases. This CDR3 comprises 14 residues. The CDR3 spells CASSLGTGGRGQFF. CDR3 nucleotides: TGTGCCAGCAGTTTAGGGACAGGGGGCAGGGGGCAGTTCTTC.

This sequence joins TRBV2 and TRBJ2-5; D perhaps matches TRBD1 (7 bases). V was shortened by 4 bases and J by 4 bases, with 16 bases between the two germline ends. In germline, CDR1 is SNHLY, CDR2 FYNNEI. CDR3 size: 15 residues. CDR3 bases: TGTGCCAGCAGTGCGGGACAGCGAGCGGGAGAGACCCAGTACTTC. The encoded protein is CASSAGQRAGETQYF.

This sequence joins TRBV27 and TRBJ1-5; a possible D gene is TRBD1 (5 bases). The CDR3 has 14 residues. V gave up 5 bases and J gave up 2 bases, with 10 bases separating them. Germline lookup yields CDR1 MNHEY and CDR2 SMNVEV (reference sequence). The CDR3 DNA reads TGTGCCAGCAGTCCGGGGGGAGGCAATCAGCCCCAGCATTTT. It encodes CASSPGGGNQPQHF.

The genes are TRBV19 and TRBJ2-2, with 10 bases aligning to TRBD1. The ends lost 10 bases at V and 5 bases at J; junction bases unmatched: 13. The CDR3 totals 16 residues. Germline V gene sequence: CDR1 LNHDA, CDR2 SQIVND (reference sequence). CDR3 DNA sequence: TGTGCCACTCGGTGTACCGGGACAGGGGAAACCGGGGAGCTGTTTTTT. Translated: CATRCTGTGETGELFF.

This clone is labeled as medium-sized. DNA for the CDR3: TGTGCCAGCAGTGACTCGGTAGGGACTAGCACAGATACGCAGTATTTT. This translates into CASSDSVGTSTDTQYF. The genes are TRBV6-4 and TRBJ2-3; D might be TRBD2 (6 bases). The CDR3 totals 16 residues. V was pared by 0 bases and J by 0 bases, with 10 bases between. Germline CDR1 MRHNA, CDR2 SNTAGT.

The chain employs TRBV11-2 and TRBJ2-2; TRBD2 aligns across 11 bases. Per germline, CDR1 SGHAT and CDR2 FQNNGV. V was clipped by 0 bases and J by 5 bases; unmatched bases: 5. This CDR3 comprises 17 residues. The CDR3 DNA reads TGTGCCAGCAGCTTAGATAGCGGGAGGGATTTTACCGGGGAGCTGTTTTTT. Translated: CASSLDSGRDFTGELFF. Combining the CDR3 with reference TRBV11-2 and TRBJ2-2 gives the whole variable domain EAGVAQSPRYKIIEKRQSVAFWCNPISGHATLYWYQQILGQGPKLLIQFQNNGVVDDSQLPKDRFSAERLKGVDSTLKIQPAKLEDSAVYLCASSLDSGRDFTGELFFGEGSRLTVL.

This clone appeared once. The rearrangement joins TRBV18 to TRBJ2-1, with TRBD1 as a possible D gene (5 bases). The CDR3 is made up of 14 amino acids. V was shortened by 3 bases and J by 3 bases, with 9 bases between the two germline ends. Germline CDR1 reads KGHSH; CDR2 reads LQKENI. CDR3 bases: TGTGCCAGCTCACCTACAGGTTTCTACAATGAGCAGTTCTTC. It is translated as CASSPTGFYNEQFF. The entire variable domain, with the rest obtained from reference TRBV18 and TRBJ2-1, is as follows: NAGVMQNPRHLVRRRGQEARLRCSPMKGHSHVYWYRQLPEEGLKFMVYLQKENIIDESGMPKERFSAEFPKEGPSILRIQQVVRGDSAAYFCASSPTGFYNEQFFGPGTRLTVL.

This clone appeared once. The V gene is TRBV21-1, the J gene TRBJ2-7; the table names TRBD1, a call not compared with the DNA. TRBV21-1 is a recognized pseudogene. This CDR3 comprises 16 residues. The CDR3 protein is CASSQTSQPYSYEQYF. The CDR3 nucleotides are TGTGCCAGCTCCCAAACGTCACAGCCTTACTCCTACGAGCAGTACTTC.

The rearrangement joins TRBV27 to TRBJ2-1; the match to TRBD2 covers 12 bases. The CDR3 contains 14 residues. V gave up 7 bases and J gave up 4 bases; unmatched junction bases: 2. From germline, CDR1 is MNHEY and CDR2 SMNVEV (reference sequence). This CDR3 reads CASTSGGGYNEQFF. DNA for the CDR3: TGTGCCAGCACTAGCGGGGGGGGGTACAATGAGCAGTTCTTC.

The J gene is TRBJ2-3, the V gene TRBV27; 8 nucleotides align to TRBD2. CDR1 is MNHEY and CDR2 is SMNVEV in the germline V gene (reference sequence). V shed 4 bases, J shed 2 bases, and the junction held 2 bases outside the gene matches. The CDR3 contains 14 residues. The CDR3 DNA follows: TGTGCCAGCAGTTCTAGCGGGCTCACAGATACGCAGTATTTT. Translating it yields CASSSSGLTDTQYF.

With regard to this clone: One junction end disagrees with the germline gene, perhaps due to a read error. Other DNA sequences of this sample code for an identical CDR3. The chain carries TRBV2 and TRBJ1-6; 9 positions agree with TRBD1. The germline gives CDR1 SNHLY, CDR2 FYNNEI. CDR3 length: 15 amino acids. CDR3 nucleotide sequence: TGTGCCAGCAGCGATTCGACAGGGGGGAATTCACCTCTCCACTTT. It encodes CASSDSTGGNSPLHF.